This T cell receptor (beta chain) was sequenced for a study of Ad26.COV2.S vaccination and SARS-CoV-2 variants. Treatment of the sample: roughly 18 received Ad26.COV2.S at low or high dose, single or two shots; 5 received placebo; per-sample allocation not given. Samples analyzed were those drawn on day 63 after the first vaccine or placebo injection. Sequencing was performed with immunoSEQ multiplex PCR; in TCRdb, only in-frame clones are kept and a portion is missing. The repertoire includes about 350,000 clones, approximately 86% of them detected once, and roughly 10% sits in the top ten. This CDR3 spans 18 amino acids. Trimming cost V 7 bases and J 0 bases; bases outside gene matches: 15. Germline assignment: CDR1 LNHDA and CDR2 SQIVND (reference sequence).

The sample here was peripheral blood, taken in a trial of Ad26.COV2.S vaccine versus placebo. The sequence derives from a person between 18 and 59 years old who received the Ad26.COV2.S COVID-19 vaccine or a placebo. This sequence joins TRBV19 and TRBJ1-5; 7 positions agree with TRBD1. CDR3 loop: CASTDNRDRVISNQPQHF. The DNA of the CDR3 is TGTGCCAGTACCGATAACCGGGACAGAGTTATTAGCAATCAGCCCCAGCATTTT.